What follows are 11 T cell receptor beta chains derived from one specimen sequenced in a study of T cell responses to AZD1222 COVID-19 vaccine. Assay: immunoSEQ multiplex PCR; the TCRdb copy retains only in-frame clones and omits some. The top ten clones hold 1.5% of a sample with 170,000 or so clones, 75% to 95% of them seen once. Sequencing used peripheral blood, obtained on day 0 of AZD1222 vaccination. All receptors come from an adult in good health.

This chain links TRBV5-4 with TRBJ2-3, with a weak D call TRBD2 (5 bases). The V end was cut by 0 bases, the J end by 0 bases, with 8 bases between. Germline V gene sequence: CDR1 SGHNT, CDR2 YYREEE (reference sequence). The CDR3 is made up of 15 amino acids. CDR3 protein: CASSLGRGSTDTQYF. The CDR3 nucleotides read TGTGCCAGCAGCTTGGGCCGGGGAAGCACAGATACGCAGTATTTT.

The chain recombines TRBV2 with TRBJ1-1, with D possibly being TRBD1 (6 bases). The CDR3 has 14 amino acids. V was pared by 7 bases and J by 0 bases, with 12 bases between. Germline values: CDR1 SNHLY, CDR2 FYNNEI. CDR3 in DNA: TGTGCCAGCACCCCAGGACAGATGAACACTGAAGCTTTCTTT. Its protein is CASTPGQMNTEAFF.

The V and J genes are TRBV12-3 or TRBV12-4 and TRBJ2-5; a possible D gene is TRBD2 (6 bases). The CDR3 extends over 12 amino acids. Trimming took 6 bases from V and 5 from J, leaving 10 bases between them. The CDR3 region has the DNA TGTGCCAGCAGCTACCTAGCGGAGACCCAGTACTTC. This encodes CASSYLAETQYF.

This chain joins TRBV29-1 and TRBJ1-1, with no clear D. Germline V lookup: CDR1 SQVTM, CDR2 ANQGSEA. CDR3 length: 13 amino acids. Trimming removed 7 bases from V and 5 bases from J, with 17 bases in between. The DNA for the CDR3 is TGCAGCGCGCTGGCCGTCGGGTTTACTGAAGCTTTCTTT. Translation gives CSALAVGFTEAFF.

The chain couples TRBV19 to TRBJ2-1, with 12 positions matching TRBD2. Germline lookup yields CDR1 LNHDA and CDR2 SQIVND (reference sequence). J lost 0 bases, V lost 5 bases, and 5 bases had no gene match. CDR3 length: 17 residues. CDR3 sequence reads: CASSPGLAGSSYNEQFF. The CDR3 DNA reads TGTGCCAGTAGTCCCGGACTAGCGGGGAGCTCCTACAATGAGCAGTTCTTC.

The chain recombines TRBV4-3 with TRBJ1-4, with 10 nucleotides matching TRBD1. Looked up from germline, CDR1 is LGHNA and CDR2 is YSLEER. J lost 6 bases, V lost 3 bases, and 7 bases had no gene match. The CDR3 totals 16 residues. The CDR3 DNA sequence: TGCGCCAGCAGCCAGTATAGCGGGACAGGGGATGAAAAACTGTTTTTT. Amino acid sequence: CASSQYSGTGDEKLFF.

This chain connects TRBV5-1 to TRBJ1-2, with D unclear. Germline loops: CDR1 SGHRS, CDR2 YFSETQ. CDR3 length: 14 amino acids. Trimming removed 5 bases at V and 5 bases at J, with 16 bases between. The CDR3 DNA follows: TGCGCCAGCAGTGAAGGGCAGAGTTTGTATGGCTACACCTTC. Its translation is CASSEGQSLYGYTF. The full variable domain, in which reference TRBV5-1 and TRBJ1-2 provide the parts outside the CDR3, is KAGVTQTPRYLIKTRGQQVTLSCSPISGHRSVSWYQQTPGQGLQFLFEYFSETQRNKGNFPGRFSGRQFSNSRSEMNVSTLELGDSALYLCASSEGQSLYGYTFGSGTRLTVV.

V is TRBV6-1 and J is TRBJ1-5; 9 bases align to TRBD1. This CDR3 region has 18 residues. V trimming: 2 bases; J trimming: 4 bases; junction bases outside the gene matches: 12. CDR1 and CDR2 (germline): MNHNS, SASEGT. The CDR3 region is CASSESYGGTGMNQPQHF. In DNA, the CDR3 is TGTGCCAGCAGTGAAAGCTACGGAGGGACAGGGATGAATCAGCCCCAGCATTTT.

Details on this clone: This CDR3 is also generated by other DNA sequences in the sample. This CDR3 is CASSLTGGHYGYTF. CDR3 sequence (DNA): TGTGCCAGCAGTTTGACAGGGGGGCACTATGGCTACACCTTC. The genes are TRBV28 and TRBJ1-2, with 9 bases that match TRBD1. Germline V gene sequence: CDR1 MDHEN, CDR2 SYDVKM. V lost 3 bases and J lost 3; bases outside the gene matches: 2. The CDR3 spans 14 residues.

V is TRBV7-3 and J is TRBJ2-2; no reliable D call. The V end lost 3 bases, the J end lost 6 bases, and 11 bases lay between the germline ends. CDR1 and CDR2 from the germline V gene are SGHTA and FQGTGA. The CDR3 has 14 residues. The CDR3 sequence is CASSFLVPPGELFF. CDR3 nucleotides: TGTGCCAGCAGCTTCTTGGTTCCACCCGGGGAGCTGTTTTTT.

V is TRBV9 and J is TRBJ1-3; TRBD1 agrees at 7 bases. The trim removed 0 bases at V and 7 bases at J, leaving 10 bases unmatched. The CDR3 sequence is 16 residues long. CDR1 is SGDLS and CDR2 is YYNGEE in the germline V gene. The CDR3 is CASSVGGGAGRNTIYF. The CDR3 nucleotides are TGTGCCAGCAGCGTAGGAGGGGGCGCAGGCCGGAACACCATATATTTT.